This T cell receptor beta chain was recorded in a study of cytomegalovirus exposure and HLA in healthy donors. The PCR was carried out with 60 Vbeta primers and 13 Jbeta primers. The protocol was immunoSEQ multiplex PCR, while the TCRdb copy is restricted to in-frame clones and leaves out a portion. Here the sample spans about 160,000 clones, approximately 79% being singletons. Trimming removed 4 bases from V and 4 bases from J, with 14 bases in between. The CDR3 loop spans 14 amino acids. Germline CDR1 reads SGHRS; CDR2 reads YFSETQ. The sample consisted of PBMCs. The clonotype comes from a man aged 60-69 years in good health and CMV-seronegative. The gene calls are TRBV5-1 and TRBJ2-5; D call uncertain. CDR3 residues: CASSGSDPRETQYF. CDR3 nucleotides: TGCGCCAGCAGCGGATCAGACCCTAGAGAGACCCAGTACTTC.